This T cell receptor (beta chain) was found in a study of blood T cell repertoires in COVID-19 (TCRdb year 2020). The study in broad terms: Samples covering the acute and convalescent phases of COVID-19 were provided by collaborators in the United States, Italy and Spain. The repertoires were released in a freely available public database meant as a resource for research on the immune response to SARS-CoV-2. Deeply sampled blood TCRbeta repertoires from subjects exposed to, actively infected with, or recovered from COVID-19 were included in the dataset. Samples came from the ongoing ImmuneRACE study (first 160 participants) plus 1,254 subjects from 6 global collaborators. Sample metadata almost always included a de-identified subject ID, COVID-19 status, age in years and sex. Where HLA class I and class II types were available, the types were taken from metadata supplied by the sample provider, not from assay-based typing. The prospective study material was composed of cDNA or gDNA derived from T cells, B-cell-depleted T cells, or PBMCs.

The investigation overall reported the following: The amount of clinical and demographic metadata varied by source and participant and was provided uncurated.

In the prospective study, participants were roughly 18 to 100 years old, resided in under 30 geographic areas of the United States, and were enrolled through a virtual design. To assign participants to cohorts, the prospective study relied on clinical history that participants themselves reported in a screening survey and a study questionnaire. Recovered participants in ImmuneRACE Cohort 3 were defined by two consecutive negative NP/OP PCR tests, clearance by a healthcare professional, or resolution of symptoms. Mobile phlebotomists in the prospective study collected whole blood, serum and a nasopharyngeal or oropharyngeal swab from every participant. Over an approximately 2-month period, participants in the prospective study had the option of providing additional blood draws and questionnaires. Prospective study blood samples were shipped either frozen or at room temperature before DNA extraction.

On this clone: It lacks a known antigen. Per-base qualities were not stored, and no clone one base away is much larger.

CDR1 and CDR2 are drawn from the germline V gene: SGHTA, FQGTGA. V and J are trimmed by 5 bases and 7 bases, and the gene matches miss 6 bases of the junction. Taken from cysteine to phenylalanine, the CDR3 has 14 residues. Only CDR3 DNA is held: 42 bases, read in frame from base 1. The immunoSEQ Assay, a bias-controlled multiplex PCR, was used to amplify TCRbeta CDR3 regions from genomic DNA. Per the authors' processing: Within the assay, amplification of reference gene primers was used to estimate how many nucleated cells each sample contained. To quantify the absolute abundance of each unique TCRbeta CDR3 rearrangement, sequence reads were collapsed and filtered. For each sample, productive Simpson clonality was calculated as the square root of Simpson's diversity index across productive rearrangements. TCRdb provides this immuneACCESS table in a form limited to in-frame rearrangements. Some clones are lacking; in checked studies, under half of them reflect an unresolved V gene, and why the rest are absent is not known. V and J calls and clone size come straight from that table; D and trimming were deduced from the DNA. Here the sample has some 330,000 clones; 80% to 95% occur a single time. The ten largest make up roughly 18% of the sample.

This sequence uses TRBV7-3 and TRBJ2-2; TRBD2 agrees with 8 junctional bases. Source material: PBMCs or T cells enriched from blood (not recorded which). The TCR was taken from a woman aged 25 to 45 who had recovered from COVID-19. The CDR3 region: CASSPQRGSGELFF. The DNA sequence is as follows: TGTGCCAGCAGCCCCCAGCGGGGGAGCGGGGAGCTGTTTTTT. Reference TRBV7-3 and TRBJ2-2 proteins supply the regions before and after the CDR3; the full variable domain is: GAGVSQTPSNKVTEKGKYVELRCDPISGHTALYWYRQSLGQGPEFLIYFQGTGAADDSGLPNDRFFAVRPEGSVSTLKIQRTERGDSAVYLCASSPQRGSGELFFGEGSRLTVL.